The source of this T cell receptor beta chain is a study of OX40 agonist ivuxolimab in advanced cancers. This CDR3 contains 12 residues. Trimming took off 3 bases at V and 8 bases at J, with 7 bases between the two ends. Looked up from germline, CDR1 is KGHSH and CDR2 is LQKENI. This clone has more than one count but fewer than ten. The antigen is not known. Study-wide results and caveats: With doses of 0.1 to 3.0 mg/kg, CD4+ and CD8+ blood T cells had undergone clonal expansion by week 6.

Libraries were prepared by immunoSEQ multiplex PCR; TCRdb keeps only in-frame clonotypes and omits some of them. The table lists approximately 35,000 clones, more than 60% of them singletons. The chain employs TRBV18 and TRBJ1-4; D call uncertain. The specimen comprised CD4+ or CD8+ T cells sorted from blood, sampled in a trial of the OX40 agonist ivuxolimab. The receptor was isolated from an adult with an advanced solid tumor such as melanoma, head and neck, liver or kidney cancer. The CDR3 region has the DNA TGTGCCAGCTCACCCCTCGGAGAAAAACTGTTTTTT. Protein sequence: CASSPLGEKLFF.